The 29 T cell receptor beta chains reported below all come from one sample, sequenced in a study of brain T cells in children with intractable seizures. The time point is: blood from clinic visit 5 months post-surgery; TSC patient then seizure free. Clones were sequenced by immunoSEQ multiplex PCR, and TCRdb holds only the in-frame ones, with some missing. The top ten clones hold 5.7% of a sample with approximately 330,000 clones, roughly 93% of them seen once. Sample: peripheral blood, taken approximately 5 months after surgery. The source of these receptors is a boy under three years old with tuberous sclerosis and intractable seizures.

Only one count was recorded for this clone. The chain is built from TRBV15 and TRBJ1-1; the D is unclear. This CDR3 is 17 amino acids long. The germline CDR1 and CDR2 sequences are LNHNV and YYDKDF (reference sequence). The ends were cut back, 1 base at V and 6 bases at J, with 21 bases in the middle. For the CDR3, the DNA is TGTGCCACCAGCAGAGGAGTGGTACAGAGCCTAGGGCCTGAAGCTTTCTTT. The encoded protein is CATSRGVVQSLGPEAFF.

The rearrangement joins TRBV7-9 to TRBJ2-1; weak D call: TRBD1 (5 bases). Germline V gives CDR1 SEHNR, CDR2 FQNEAQ (reference sequence). The CDR3 is made up of 19 amino acids. V lost 0 bases to trimming and J lost 11 bases, with 29 bases between them. The CDR3 coding sequence is TGTGCCAGCAGCTTAGCTCCTACACTTAGTCAGGGAAGGGGCTCTAAGCAGTTCTTC. Its translation: CASSLAPTLSQGRGSKQFF.

This chain links TRBV15 with TRBJ1-4; 7 bases map to TRBD1. With V trimmed by 5 bases and J by 7 bases, 13 bases remained unmatched. This CDR3 has 16 amino acids. CDR1 and CDR2 (germline): LNHNV, YYDKDF (reference sequence). CDR3 nucleotide sequence: TGTGCCACCAGCGAGAACGCAGGGGGAAGTCGTGAAAAACTGTTTTTT. Translated: CATSENAGGSREKLFF.

V usage is TRBV2 and J usage is TRBJ1-2; 10 bases line up with TRBD1. The junction had 14 bases not matched to a gene; V was cut back by 6 bases and J by 4 bases. The CDR3 is 17 residues long. The V gene's germline CDR1 is SNHLY and CDR2 FYNNEI. CDR3 bases: TGTGCCAGCAGCTACAGTCCCGGGACAGGGGACCCCTATGGCTACACCTTC. This translates into CASSYSPGTGDPYGYTF.

This chain connects TRBV7-3 to TRBJ2-1; 8 bases line up with TRBD2. The CDR3 contains 16 residues. The V and J ends lost 1 base and 9 bases, in that order; junction bases with no gene match: 11. Germline V lookup: CDR1 SGHTA, CDR2 FQGTGA. The CDR3 DNA reads TGTGCCAGCAGCTTAAACAGCGGGAGTTCGATTGGTGAGCAGTTCTTC. This encodes CASSLNSGSSIGEQFF. The full variable domain, rest sourced from reference TRBV7-3 and TRBJ2-1, is GAGVSQTPSNKVTEKGKYVELRCDPISGHTALYWYRQSLGQGPEFLIYFQGTGAADDSGLPNDRFFAVRPEGSVSTLKIQRTERGDSAVYLCASSLNSGSSIGEQFFGPGTRLTVL.

V usage is TRBV11-3 and J usage is TRBJ1-2; TRBD1 might be the D (6 bases). Trimming cost V 5 bases and J 2 bases, with 9 bases left between them. Per the germline V gene, CDR1 is SGHNT and CDR2 is YENEEA. There are 13 residues in the CDR3. DNA for the CDR3: TGTGCCAGCAGCCCCCAGGGGAACTATGGCTACACCTTC. Translation gives CASSPQGNYGYTF.

J is TRBJ2-7 and V is TRBV30; TRBD2 matches at 8 bases. Trimming at V came to 2 bases and at J to 2 bases, leaving 5 bases not matched to a gene. This CDR3 comprises 14 residues. In germline, CDR1 is GTSNPN, CDR2 SVGIG (reference sequence). The CDR3 region is CAWSSRTSPYEQYF. Here the CDR3 DNA reads TGTGCCTGGAGTTCCAGGACTAGCCCCTACGAGCAGTACTTC.

This clone appeared once. The gene calls are TRBV10-3 and TRBJ2-7; the D is unclear. The CDR3 extends over 12 amino acids. CDR1 ENHRY and CDR2 SYGVKD come from the germline V gene. V lost 2 bases, J lost 2 bases, and 4 bases lay in between. CDR3 coding DNA: TGTGCCATCAGTGAGGGGACCTACGAGCAGTACTTC. Its translation: CAISEGTYEQYF.

V and J are TRBV9 and TRBJ2-2, with 7 bases matching TRBD2. Germline CDR1 and CDR2: SGDLS and YYNGEE. J lost 4 bases, V lost 0 bases, and 3 bases had no gene match. The CDR3 covers 15 residues. For the CDR3, the DNA is TGTGCCAGCAGCGTAGAGGGAGGGGCCACCGGGGAGCTGTTTTTT. It specifies CASSVEGGATGELFF.

V gene TRBV9 combines with J gene TRBJ2-2; D tentatively reads TRBD1 or TRBD2 (5 bases each). The CDR3 consists of 15 residues. The germline gives CDR1 SGDLS, CDR2 YYNGEE. Trimming took off 3 bases at V and 0 bases at J, with 9 bases between the two ends. The CDR3 DNA is TGTGCCAGCAGCGGGGGACGGACGAACACCGGGGAGCTGTTTTTT. Its translation is CASSGGRTNTGELFF.

This clone was observed a handful of times. The V call is TRBV6-5, the J call TRBJ1-2; tentatively, D is TRBD1 (5 bases). The germline CDR1 and CDR2 sequences are MNHEY and SVGAGI. CDR3 size: 11 residues. Trimming shortened V by 7 bases and J by 8 bases, and 11 bases separated the two germline ends. The DNA for the CDR3 is TGTGCCAGCACCCAGGGCCTGGGCTACACCTTC. Its protein product is CASTQGLGYTF.

The chain employs TRBV23-1 and TRBJ1-5, with 8 bases matching TRBD1. TRBV23-1 is an open reading frame whose function is uncertain. CDR3 length equals 15 residues. The V and J ends lost 2 bases and 7 bases, in that order; junction bases with no gene match: 7. CDR3 region: CASSQGRGPWQPQHF. The CDR3 nucleotides are TGCGCCAGCAGTCAAGGCAGGGGGCCTTGGCAGCCCCAGCATTTT.

The chain uses TRBV4-1 and TRBJ2-7, with D perhaps matching TRBD1 (5 bases). This CDR3 comprises 15 residues. Germline CDR1 reads MGHRA; CDR2 reads YSYEKL. V was cut by 0 bases and J by 4 bases, with 13 bases left in between. The CDR3 nucleotides read TGCGCCAGCAGCCAAGATGCAGGGATCGTATACGAGCAGTACTTC. Its translation is CASSQDAGIVYEQYF.

The V gene is TRBV24-1, the J gene TRBJ1-3, with no clear D. Per the germline V gene, CDR1 is KGHDR and CDR2 is SFDVKD. The V end lost 5 bases, the J end lost 0 bases, and 19 bases lay between the germline ends. This CDR3 has 18 amino acids. CDR3 in amino acids: CATSALGRLPFSGNTIYF. CDR3 bases: TGTGCCACCAGTGCCCTGGGTCGGCTCCCCTTCTCTGGAAACACCATATATTTT.

J is TRBJ2-7 and V is TRBV27; D might be TRBD2 (5 bases). Germline-derived CDR1 and CDR2 are MNHEY and SMNVEV (reference sequence). This CDR3 comprises 15 residues. V lost 3 bases and J 5 bases, leaving 17 bases between the germline ends. The CDR3 DNA reads as TGTGCCAGCAGTTTCTCGGGGAATGGGGTTAACGAGCAGTACTTC. This codes for CASSFSGNGVNEQYF.

This clone was detected once. This sequence joins TRBV28 and TRBJ2-6; possibly TRBD2 for D (6 bases). Germline V gene sequence: CDR1 MDHEN, CDR2 SYDVKM. V gave up 5 bases and J gave up 1 base, with 18 bases separating them. The CDR3 length is 18 residues. The CDR3 region has the DNA TGTGCCAGCAGTCCCCCCGGGCGGGGAAGGTCTGGGGCCAACGTCCTGACTTTC. Protein: CASSPPGRGRSGANVLTF.

The V call is TRBV5-1, the J call TRBJ1-5; tentative D call: TRBD1 (5 bases). From germline, CDR1 is SGHRS and CDR2 YFSETQ. This CDR3 contains 15 residues. V lost 3 bases, J lost 0 bases, and 10 bases lay in between. CDR3 DNA: TGCGCCAGCAGCTCCGAGGGGTATAGCAATCAGCCCCAGCATTTT. Translated: CASSSEGYSNQPQHF.

This clone has just one count. The chain uses TRBV19 and TRBJ2-7; 7 bases fit TRBD1. This CDR3 has 15 amino acids. With 3 bases clipped from V and 2 bases from J, the junction kept 7 bases outside the gene matches. Germline V gene data show CDR1 as LNHDA and CDR2 as SQIVND (reference sequence). The CDR3 DNA reads TGTGCCAGTAGTATGCGCGACAGGGATACCTACGAGCAGTACTTC. Protein sequence: CASSMRDRDTYEQYF.

The chain joins TRBV28 to TRBJ2-6; D is perhaps TRBD2 (5 bases). The V and J ends lost 4 bases and 0 bases respectively, with 7 bases between them. The CDR3 is 15 residues long. Germline lookup yields CDR1 MDHEN and CDR2 SYDVKM. As DNA, the CDR3 is TGTGCCAGCAGTTCGGGGATCTCTGGGGCCAACGTCCTGACTTTC. Protein product: CASSSGISGANVLTF.

This clone was detected once. This chain joins TRBV6-5 and TRBJ1-4; 9 bases fit TRBD1. The V segment lost 9 bases and the J segment 3 bases; nucleotides outside the gene matches: 8. This CDR3 region has 15 residues. CDR1 is MNHEY, CDR2 SVGAGI, per germline. The CDR3 DNA sequence: TGTGCCAGTACGATAGACAGGGGGGCTAATGAAAAACTGTTTTTT. Translation: CASTIDRGANEKLFF.

This chain connects TRBV5-5 to TRBJ2-7, with 7 bases that match TRBD1. V lost 0 bases and J lost 6; bases outside the gene matches: 6. Germline values: CDR1 SGHKS, CDR2 YYEKEE (reference sequence). This CDR3 has 14 residues. The CDR3 sequence: CASSLGIQGREQYF. CDR3 nucleotide sequence: TGTGCCAGCAGCTTGGGAATACAGGGGCGCGAGCAGTACTTC.

J is TRBJ2-1 and V is TRBV7-8; D not certain. The CDR3 is 15 amino acids. Per germline, CDR1 SGHVS and CDR2 FQNEAQ. V gave up 2 bases and J gave up 9 bases, with 17 bases separating them. The CDR3 DNA sequence: TGTGCCAGCAGCTTAAGCGAGGCCGCCTCATCTGAGCAGTTCTTC. Translating gives CASSLSEAASSEQFF. Filled out from reference TRBV7-8 and TRBJ2-1, the complete variable domain reads GAGVSQSPRYKVAKRGQDVALRCDPISGHVSLFWYQQALGQGPEFLTYFQNEAQLDKSGLPSDRFFAERPEGSVSTLKIQRTQQEDSAVYLCASSLSEAASSEQFFGPGTRLTVL.

The V gene is TRBV27, the J gene TRBJ2-4; D remains ambiguous. The CDR3 extends over 14 amino acids. CDR1 MNHEY and CDR2 SMNVEV come from the germline V gene (reference sequence). V lost 7 bases and J 6 bases, leaving 16 bases between the germline ends. This CDR3 reads CASTSLFGPNIQYF. The DNA for the CDR3 is TGTGCCAGCACCTCTCTATTCGGGCCAAACATTCAGTACTTC.

V and J are TRBV30 and TRBJ1-6, with TRBD1 matching over 7 bases. The germline CDR1 and CDR2 sequences are GTSNPN and SVGIG (reference sequence). The length of the CDR3 is 17 residues. J lost 9 bases, V lost 1 base, and 15 bases had no gene match. The CDR3 DNA reads as TGTGCCTGGAGTGATCCGGGACAGTCGCTATCAGGTTCACCCCTCCACTTT. This codes for CAWSDPGQSLSGSPLHF.

The V gene is TRBV5-6, the J gene TRBJ1-2; maybe TRBD1 (5 bases). V shed 4 bases and J shed 0 bases, with 13 bases lying between them. Germline lookup yields CDR1 SGHDT and CDR2 YYEEEE. The CDR3 is 15 residues long. The CDR3 protein is CASSPAGGANYGYTF. The CDR3 nucleotides read TGTGCCAGCAGCCCGGCCGGGGGAGCTAACTATGGCTACACCTTC.

The V call is TRBV28, the J call TRBJ2-7; tentatively, D is TRBD1 or TRBD2 (5 bases each). Trimming removed 1 base from V and 2 bases from J, with 12 bases in between. The CDR3 is 15 residues long. Germline V gene lookup returns CDR1 MDHEN and CDR2 SYDVKM. Here the CDR3 reads CASSLSRDGAYEQYF. For the CDR3, the DNA is TGTGCCAGCAGTTTATCCCGGGACGGAGCCTACGAGCAGTACTTC.

The chain employs TRBV11-3 and TRBJ2-1; D unclear. Germline V gene sequence: CDR1 SGHNT, CDR2 YENEEA. The CDR3 runs 14 residues. V was pared by 1 base and J by 10 bases, with 14 bases between. CDR3: CASSLVGPSPEQFF. CDR3 coding DNA: TGTGCCAGCAGCTTAGTAGGCCCGAGCCCGGAGCAGTTCTTC.

The chain carries TRBV2 and TRBJ2-2; 11 bases fit TRBD1. Germline V gene sequence: CDR1 SNHLY, CDR2 FYNNEI. J lost 5 bases, V lost 6 bases, and 5 bases had no gene match. The CDR3 consists of 15 residues. Here the CDR3 reads CASRDRGPRTGELFF. CDR3 coding DNA: TGTGCCAGCAGGGACAGGGGGCCGAGGACCGGGGAGCTGTTTTTT.

Here the CDR3 reads CASSLGITRNEQFF. CDR3 sequence (DNA): TGCGCCAGCAGCTTGGGGATTACTAGAAATGAGCAGTTCTTC. The chain joins TRBV5-1 to TRBJ2-1, with D perhaps matching TRBD2 (5 bases). The germline V and J ends were trimmed by 0 bases and 7 bases, with 11 bases remaining between them. Germline V CDR1 and CDR2: SGHRS, YFSETQ. The CDR3 runs 14 residues.